Each of the 29 T cell receptor beta chains below was sequenced from the same sample in a study of T cell responses to AZD1222 COVID-19 vaccine. Using immunoSEQ multiplex PCR, the repertoire was profiled, and TCRdb retains in-frame clones only, with some absent. Of some 130,000 clones in the sample, around 90% were seen once. The starting material was peripheral blood, obtained on day 0 of AZD1222 vaccination. The receptors stem from an adult in good health.

V is TRBV24-1 and J is TRBJ2-3; 11 nucleotides line up with TRBD2. V shed 3 bases, J shed 4 bases, and the junction held 5 bases outside the gene matches. The germline gives CDR1 KGHDR, CDR2 SFDVKD. The CDR3 totals 16 residues. As DNA, the CDR3 is TGTGCCACCAGTGATCCCGGACTAGCGGGCTCAGATACGCAGTATTTT. Encoded protein: CATSDPGLAGSDTQYF.

The J gene is TRBJ2-1, the V gene TRBV10-2; 7 bases line up with TRBD2. V lost 10 bases and J lost 8; bases outside the gene matches: 23. CDR3 length: 17 residues. Germline V gene lookup returns CDR1 WSHSY and CDR2 SAAADI. In DNA, the CDR3 is TGCGCCACCACCATAAGACTCGGGCCAGGGAGGGCCCATGAGCAGTTCTTC. It encodes CATTIRLGPGRAHEQFF.

The CDR3 region is CASSQGAGGPGTGELFF. CDR3 coding DNA: TGTGCCAGCAGCCAAGGAGCGGGGGGGCCGGGCACCGGGGAGCTGTTTTTT. The rearrangement joins TRBV3-1 (or the pseudogene TRBV3-2) to TRBJ2-2; 10 bases match TRBD2. Per germline, CDR1 LGHDT and CDR2 YNNKEL (reference sequence). The CDR3 extends over 17 amino acids. V shed 1 base and J 4 bases; nucleotides not matched to a gene: 6.

The chain couples TRBV3-1 (or the pseudogene TRBV3-2) to TRBJ1-3; D is uncertain. CDR1 and CDR2 from the germline V gene are LGHDT and YNNKEL (reference sequence). V shed 4 bases and J shed 9 bases, with 10 bases lying between them. CDR3 length: 12 residues. The chain's CDR3 is CASSRTGGTIYF. The CDR3 DNA is TGTGCCAGCAGCCGGACGGGCGGCACCATATATTTT.

The chain uses TRBV5-1 and TRBJ2-7; a weak D match, TRBD1 (6 bases). V was cut by 4 bases and J by 0 bases, with 17 bases left in between. This CDR3 comprises 16 residues. CDR1 is SGHRS and CDR2 is YFSETQ in the germline V gene. The CDR3 bases are TGCGCCAGCAGCGGGATAGGACAGAGGAGCTCCTACGAGCAGTACTTC. Protein: CASSGIGQRSSYEQYF. The complete variable domain, with remaining parts taken from reference TRBV5-1 and TRBJ2-7, reads KAGVTQTPRYLIKTRGQQVTLSCSPISGHRSVSWYQQTPGQGLQFLFEYFSETQRNKGNFPGRFSGRQFSNSRSEMNVSTLELGDSALYLCASSGIGQRSSYEQYFGPGTRLTVT.

This rearrangement joins TRBV5-4 to TRBJ2-7; a weak D match, TRBD1 (6 bases). Per germline, CDR1 SGHNT and CDR2 YYREEE (reference sequence). V gave up 4 bases and J gave up 5 bases, with 13 bases separating them. This CDR3 has 13 residues. The DNA for the CDR3 is TGTGCCAGCAGCCCGAAGACAGGAGACGAGCAGTACTTC. Protein sequence: CASSPKTGDEQYF.

The rearrangement joins TRBV11-2 to TRBJ1-4; no definite D call. The CDR3 sequence is 14 residues long. V was shortened by 5 bases and J by 0 bases, with 7 bases between the two germline ends. The V gene's germline CDR1 is SGHAT and CDR2 FQNNGV. The CDR3 reads CASSPTTTNEKLFF. The CDR3 region has the DNA TGTGCCAGCAGCCCTACAACAACTAATGAAAAACTGTTTTTT.

The chain links TRBV29-1 to TRBJ1-2, with no clear D. The CDR3 has 15 amino acids. V lost 4 bases, J lost 8 bases, and 23 bases lay in between. The germline V gene encodes CDR1 SQVTM and CDR2 ANQGSEA. This chain's CDR3 is CSVGADPLRAPGYTF. The CDR3 nucleotides are TGCAGCGTTGGGGCGGACCCCCTCCGGGCTCCAGGCTACACCTTC.

The rearrangement joins TRBV4-1 to TRBJ2-2; no clear D gene. This CDR3 is 15 amino acids long. V was pared by 3 bases and J by 4 bases, with 12 bases between. Germline CDR1 and CDR2: MGHRA and YSYEKL. The CDR3 sequence: CASSQPLDTTGELFF. DNA for the CDR3: TGCGCCAGCAGCCAGCCTCTAGATACCACCGGGGAGCTGTTTTTT.

CDR3 in amino acids: CAIRGYNEQFF. CDR3 nucleotides: TGTGCCATCAGAGGGTACAATGAGCAGTTCTTC. The V and J genes are TRBV10-3 and TRBJ2-1; D remains unclear. Deletions cut 6 bases from V and 4 bases from J, with 4 bases between. The CDR3 totals 11 residues. Germline CDR1 reads ENHRY; CDR2 reads SYGVKD.

The chain recombines TRBV24-1 with TRBJ2-7; TRBD1 is a possible D gene (5 bases). Germline CDR1 and CDR2: KGHDR and SFDVKD. Trimming cost V 2 bases and J 3 bases, with 16 bases left between them. This CDR3 is built from 16 residues. This CDR3 reads CATSDSRGTNLYEQYF. The DNA for the CDR3 is TGTGCCACCAGTGATTCTAGGGGTACTAACCTCTACGAGCAGTACTTC.

This clone has a single count. The CDR3 spells CASSATGQGSNQPQHF. In DNA, the CDR3 is TGTGCCAGCAGCGCGACAGGGCAAGGGAGCAATCAGCCCCAGCATTTT. The chain combines TRBV7-9 with TRBJ1-5, with 7 bases lining up with TRBD1. The junction had 8 bases not matched to a gene; V was cut back by 5 bases and J by 1 base. CDR1 and CDR2 (germline): SEHNR, FQNEAQ (reference sequence). This CDR3 is 16 amino acids long.

The CDR3 here is CASSLNGRAPHEQYF. In DNA, the CDR3 is TGCGCCAGCAGCTTGAATGGCAGGGCCCCCCACGAGCAGTACTTC. The chain carries TRBV5-1 and TRBJ2-7; D is perhaps TRBD1 (5 bases). Germline V lookup: CDR1 SGHRS, CDR2 YFSETQ. The CDR3 has 15 amino acids. With 1 base removed from V and 5 bases from J, the gap between germline ends came to 16 bases.

The V call is TRBV7-9, the J call TRBJ2-4; 10 nucleotides line up with TRBD1. The germline gives CDR1 SEHNR, CDR2 FQNEAQ (reference sequence). The CDR3 has 15 amino acids. The J segment lost 5 bases and the V segment lost 0 bases, leaving 1 base of the junction unmatched. The CDR3 sequence: CASSLAGTGENIQYF. The DNA of the CDR3 is TGTGCCAGCAGCTTAGCGGGGACAGGGGAAAACATTCAGTACTTC. Combining the CDR3 with reference TRBV7-9 and TRBJ2-4 gives the whole variable domain DTGVSQNPRHKITKRGQNVTFRCDPISEHNRLYWYRQTLGQGPEFLTYFQNEAQLEKSRLLSDRFSAERPKGSFSTLEIQRTEQGDSAMYLCASSLAGTGENIQYFGAGTRLSVL.

This chain joins TRBV7-2 and TRBJ2-2; 9 bases are shared with TRBD2. From germline, CDR1 is SGHTA and CDR2 FQGNSA. The CDR3 loop spans 15 amino acids. Trimming cost V 8 bases and J 4 bases; bases outside gene matches: 8. The CDR3 protein is CASRRREGPTGELFF. The CDR3 region has the DNA TGTGCCAGCCGCAGGCGGGAGGGCCCCACCGGGGAGCTGTTTTTT.

V gene TRBV4-3 combines with J gene TRBJ1-4, with a possible D match to TRBD1 (5 bases). V lost 1 base, J lost 6 bases, and 12 bases lay in between. CDR1 is LGHNA, CDR2 YSLEER, per germline. The CDR3 totals 15 residues. The CDR3 here is CASSQAGGLDEKLFF. The CDR3, as DNA: TGCGCCAGCAGCCAAGCCGGGGGTTTGGATGAAAAACTGTTTTTT.

V and J are TRBV18 and TRBJ2-5, with TRBD1 identical over 10 bases. The V segment lost 4 bases and the J segment 1 base; nucleotides outside the gene matches: 6. There are 16 residues in the CDR3. Germline loops: CDR1 KGHSH, CDR2 LQKENI. CDR3 DNA sequence: TGTGCCAGCTCACAAACGACAGGGGGCATCCAAGAGACCCAGTACTTC. Protein sequence: CASSQTTGGIQETQYF.

The chain combines TRBV3-1 (or the pseudogene TRBV3-2) with TRBJ1-5; TRBD1 aligns across 7 bases. V dropped 4 bases and J dropped 2; count of bases not matched to a gene: 5. The germline V gene has CDR1 LGHDT and CDR2 YNNKEL (reference sequence). The CDR3 consists of 15 residues. The CDR3 loop reads CASSRQGGGNQPQHF. The CDR3 DNA reads as TGTGCCAGCAGCCGACAGGGAGGTGGCAATCAGCCCCAGCATTTT.

V is TRBV5-4 and J is TRBJ1-3, with D possibly being TRBD1 (6 bases). Germline V lookup: CDR1 SGHNT, CDR2 YYREEE (reference sequence). This CDR3 is built from 17 residues. Between the trimmed V and J ends, which lost 4 bases and 3 bases, there was a span of 20 bases. Written as DNA, the CDR3 is TGTGCCAGCAGCGGAAAGACCGGGACACGGGATGGAAACACCATATATTTT. Encoded protein: CASSGKTGTRDGNTIYF.

CDR3 DNA: TGTGCCAGCAGCCGGTCTAGCGGAGAGACCCAGTACTTC. Translating it yields CASSRSSGETQYF. The chain uses TRBV6-2 or TRBV6-3 and TRBJ2-5; TRBD2 matches 7 bases. Germline values: CDR1 MNHEY, CDR2 SVGEGT. The ends lost 6 bases at V and 4 bases at J; junction bases unmatched: 5. The CDR3 has 13 amino acids.

The V and J genes are TRBV15 and TRBJ1-5; a possible D gene is TRBD1 (5 bases). Trimming cost V 0 bases and J 7 bases, with 10 bases left between them. The length of the CDR3 is 14 residues. Germline CDR1 and CDR2: LNHNV and YYDKDF (reference sequence). CDR3 loop: CATSRDGGWQPQHF. The CDR3 DNA reads TGTGCCACCAGCAGAGATGGGGGGTGGCAGCCCCAGCATTTT.

The sample holds one count of this clone. V is TRBV12-5 and J is TRBJ2-1, with TRBD2 matching over 12 bases. The CDR3 is 17 residues long. Germline trimming cut 5 bases from V and 4 bases from J; bases unmatched to any gene: 9. From germline, CDR1 is LGHNT and CDR2 FRNRAP. The CDR3 nucleotides read TGTGCTAGTGGTGCCAACCTTCTAGCGGGAGGGTACAATGAGCAGTTCTTC. It specifies CASGANLLAGGYNEQFF. Variable domain in full (rest from reference TRBV12-5 and TRBJ2-1): DARVTQTPRHKVTEMGQEVTMRCQPILGHNTVFWYRQTMMQGLELLAYFRNRAPLDDSGMPKDRFSAEMPDATLATLKIQPSEPRDSAVYFCASGANLLAGGYNEQFFGPGTRLTVL.

This chain uses TRBV10-3 with TRBJ2-2; D might be TRBD2 (7 bases). From germline, CDR1 is ENHRY and CDR2 SYGVKD. The CDR3 is made up of 14 amino acids. V dropped 11 bases and J dropped 0 bases, with 13 bases sitting between them. This chain's CDR3 is CAAWGGSNTGELFF. DNA for the CDR3: TGTGCCGCTTGGGGGGGCTCGAACACCGGGGAGCTGTTTTTT.

The chain employs TRBV5-1 and TRBJ2-2, with D perhaps TRBD2 (7 bases). Trimming shortened V by 4 bases and J by 6 bases, and 22 bases separated the two germline ends. There are 17 residues in the CDR3. Germline lookup yields CDR1 SGHRS and CDR2 YFSETQ. CDR3 loop: CASSPGRGGAGPGELFF. The CDR3 nucleotides read TGCGCCAGCAGCCCCGGAAGGGGGGGCGCAGGGCCCGGGGAGCTGTTTTTT.

The V and J genes are TRBV27 and TRBJ2-1; a weak D match, TRBD2 (6 bases). The length of the CDR3 is 15 residues. The V gene's germline CDR1 is MNHEY and CDR2 SMNVEV (reference sequence). V was cut by 6 bases and J by 2 bases, with 14 bases left in between. For the CDR3, the DNA is TGTGCCAGCAGACTGACTAGAGAACCCTACAATGAGCAGTTCTTC. Translation: CASRLTREPYNEQFF.

This clone was observed a handful of times. The genes are TRBV28 and TRBJ1-4; 11 bases match TRBD1. The trim removed 8 bases at V and 8 bases at J, leaving 7 bases unmatched. Looked up from germline, CDR1 is MDHEN and CDR2 is SYDVKM. The CDR3 covers 14 residues. The CDR3 reads CASGQGAQREKLFF. For the CDR3, the DNA is TGTGCCAGCGGACAGGGGGCGCAAAGGGAAAAACTGTTTTTT.

This chain connects TRBV27 to TRBJ1-6, with a tentative D call TRBD1 (5 bases). The germline gives CDR1 MNHEY, CDR2 SMNVEV (reference sequence). This CDR3 contains 13 residues. Trimming took off 7 bases at V and 10 bases at J, with 14 bases between the two ends. The DNA for the CDR3 is TGTGCCAGCAAGGGACGTCTCCAGTCACCCCTCCACTTT. Protein product: CASKGRLQSPLHF.

The chain has TRBV11-2 and TRBJ2-1; TRBD1 matches at 8 bases. Germline values: CDR1 SGHAT, CDR2 FQNNGV. V shed 5 bases, J shed 0 bases, and the junction held 6 bases outside the gene matches. This CDR3 region has 16 residues. CDR3 region: CASSPRQGSSYNEQFF. Here the CDR3 DNA reads TGTGCCAGCAGCCCAAGACAGGGGAGCTCCTACAATGAGCAGTTCTTC.

The V and J genes are TRBV28 and TRBJ2-1; D may correspond to TRBD1 or TRBD2 (6 bases each). Germline CDR1 and CDR2: MDHEN and SYDVKM. The CDR3 totals 15 residues. V lost 4 bases and J 1 base, leaving 11 bases between the germline ends. CDR3 in amino acids: CASSSGAASYNEQFF. CDR3 nucleotide sequence: TGTGCCAGCAGTTCGGGGGCCGCGTCCTACAATGAGCAGTTCTTC.